These T cell receptor beta chains were read from a single sample in a study of lymphopenia after photon versus proton radiotherapy. Repertoires were generated with immunoSEQ multiplex PCR, while TCRdb's copy carries only in-frame clones and drops some. The data show some 20,000 clones, with about nine tenths seen just once and about 5.7% held by the top ten. Sequenced here: peripheral blood, sampled from a patient treated with photon-based radiotherapy. Source of these receptors: a man aged 60 to 69 with pancreatic cancer. Each CDR3 is given with its conserved first and last residue. A D gene is named only where the DNA matches it firmly. Some rows mark clone size as missing; the rest say once, few, many or name a class of expanded clone.

d_call clone_size j_call v_call cdr3_aa cdr3_nt
. . TRBJ1-6 TRBV14 CASSGRVRNSPLHF TGTGCCAGCAGCGGCAGGGTCCGAAATTCACCCCTCCACTTT
TRBD2 . TRBJ2-7 TRBV7-2 CASSLASAGGSHEQYF TGTGCCAGCAGCTTAGCGTCGGCGGGGGGTTCCCACGAGCAGTACTTC
. . TRBJ2-2 TRBV7-2 CASSWNTGELFF TGTGCCAGCAGCTGGAACACCGGGGAGCTGTTTTTT
TRBD1 . TRBJ1-6 TRBV18 CASSRDRESSPLHF TGTGCCAGCTCAAGGGACAGGGAGTCTTCACCCCTCCACTTT
. . TRBJ2-7 TRBV19 CASSLLVGRHEQYF TGTGCCAGTAGTTTACTAGTCGGTCGTCACGAGCAGTACTTC
. . TRBJ2-5 TRBV2 CATGQQETQYF TGTGCCACCGGACAGCAAGAGACCCAGTACTTC
TRBD1 . TRBJ1-5 TRBV19 CASSTSDRGHNQPQHF TGTGCCAGTAGTACGTCGGACAGGGGGCACAATCAGCCCCAGCATTTT
. few TRBJ1-5 TRBV16 CASSQPQGFGNQPQHF TGTGCCAGCAGCCAACCACAGGGTTTTGGCAATCAGCCCCAGCATTTT
. . TRBJ2-1 TRBV20-1 CSASSVFEQFF TGCAGTGCTAGTAGCGTTTTTGAGCAGTTCTTC
TRBD1 . TRBJ1-2 TRBV15 CATSSRGQEYYGYTF TGTGCCACCAGCAGCCGGGGACAGGAGTACTATGGCTACACCTTC
. . TRBJ1-2 TRBV4-2 CASSQAFAWTDTNYGYTF TGTGCCAGCAGCCAAGCGTTCGCATGGACAGACACTAACTATGGCTACACCTTC
. . TRBJ1-6 TRBV7-3 CASSLQAYNSPLHF TGTGCCAGCAGCCTACAGGCCTATAATTCACCCCTCCACTTT